This T cell receptor beta chain was recorded in a study of identical twins. The study's findings and limits: Memory repertoires showed no such pattern, whereas abundant cord blood beta clonotypes carried fewer insertions.

Between the trimmed V and J ends, which lost 4 bases and 5 bases, there was a span of 8 bases. CDR3 length: 12 residues. Per the germline V gene, CDR1 is SGDLS and CDR2 is YYNGEE. This clonotype was recorded a few times. Its antigen remains unknown. TCRdb re-called the 5' RACE reads with MiXCR, one entry per CDR3 protein. The data show some 200,000 distinct CDR3 sequences, roughly 7.5% seen once. This same sample was also taken into another study, of yellow fever vaccine responses in identical twins. From that paper: Convergence reportedly seemed to mark part of the twins' vaccine T cell response, with personalization marking the rest.

The receptor's source is a woman aged 18-29 years in good health. The sequenced sample consisted of memory (CD45RO+) T cells sorted from blood. The rearrangement uses TRBV9 and TRBJ2-3; D not resolved. The CDR3 DNA follows: TGTGCCAGCAGCCCAGTTGAAGATACGCAGTATTTT. Its translation: CASSPVEDTQYF. Using reference TRBV9 and TRBJ2-3 for the parts outside the CDR3, the full variable domain is DSGVTQTPKHLITATGQRVTLRCSPRSGDLSVYWYQQSLDQGLQFLIQYYNGEERAKGNILERFSAQQFPDLHSELNLSSLELGDSALYFCASSPVEDTQYFGPGTRLTVL.